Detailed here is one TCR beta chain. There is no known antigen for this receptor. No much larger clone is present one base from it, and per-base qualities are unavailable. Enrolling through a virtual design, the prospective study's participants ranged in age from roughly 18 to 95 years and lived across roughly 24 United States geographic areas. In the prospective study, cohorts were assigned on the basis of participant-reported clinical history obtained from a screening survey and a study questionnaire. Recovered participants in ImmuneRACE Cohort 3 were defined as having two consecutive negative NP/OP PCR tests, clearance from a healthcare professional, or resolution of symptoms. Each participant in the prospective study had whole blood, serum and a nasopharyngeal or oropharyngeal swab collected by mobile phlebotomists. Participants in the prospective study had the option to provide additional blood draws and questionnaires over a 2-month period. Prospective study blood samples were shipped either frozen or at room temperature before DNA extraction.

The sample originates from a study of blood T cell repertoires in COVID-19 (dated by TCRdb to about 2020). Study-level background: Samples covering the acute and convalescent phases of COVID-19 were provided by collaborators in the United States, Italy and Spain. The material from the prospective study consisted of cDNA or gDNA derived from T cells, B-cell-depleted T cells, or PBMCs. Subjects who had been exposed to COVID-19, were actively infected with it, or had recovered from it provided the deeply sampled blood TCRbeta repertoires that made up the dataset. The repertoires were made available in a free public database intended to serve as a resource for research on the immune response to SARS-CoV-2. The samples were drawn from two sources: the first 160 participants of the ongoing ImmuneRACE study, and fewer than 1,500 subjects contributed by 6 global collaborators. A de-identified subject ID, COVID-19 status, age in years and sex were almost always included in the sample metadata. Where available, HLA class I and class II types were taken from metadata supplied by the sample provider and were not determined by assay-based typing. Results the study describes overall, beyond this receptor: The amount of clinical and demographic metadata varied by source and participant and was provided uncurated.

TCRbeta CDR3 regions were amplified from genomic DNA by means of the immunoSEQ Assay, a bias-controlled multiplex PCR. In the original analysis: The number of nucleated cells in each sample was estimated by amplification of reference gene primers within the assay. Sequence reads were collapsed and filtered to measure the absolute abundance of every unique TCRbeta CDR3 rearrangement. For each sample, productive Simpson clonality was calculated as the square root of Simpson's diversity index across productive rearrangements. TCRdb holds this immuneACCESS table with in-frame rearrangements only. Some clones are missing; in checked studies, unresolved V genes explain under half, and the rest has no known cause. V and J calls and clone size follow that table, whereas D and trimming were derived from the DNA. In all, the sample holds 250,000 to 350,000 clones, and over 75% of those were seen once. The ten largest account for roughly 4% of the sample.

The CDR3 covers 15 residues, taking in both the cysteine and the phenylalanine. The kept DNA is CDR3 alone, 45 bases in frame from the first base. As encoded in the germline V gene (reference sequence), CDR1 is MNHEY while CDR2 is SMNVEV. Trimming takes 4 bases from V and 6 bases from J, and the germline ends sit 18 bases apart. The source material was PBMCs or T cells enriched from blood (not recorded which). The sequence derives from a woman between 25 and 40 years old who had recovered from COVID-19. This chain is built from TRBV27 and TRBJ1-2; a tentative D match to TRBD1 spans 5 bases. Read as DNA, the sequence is TGTGCCAGCAGTTCCCTGTCCCGCAGGGTGCATGGCTACACCTTC. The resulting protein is CASSSLSRRVHGYTF.